The present TCR beta chain was sequenced within a study of T cell responses to AZD1222 COVID-19 vaccine. Clones were read by immunoSEQ multiplex PCR, and TCRdb kept only the in-frame ones, dropping some. Of about 150,000 clones listed, around 92% were seen once; the top ten hold about 2.5%. Germline CDR1 and CDR2: LGHNA and YNFKEQ. The CDR3 extends over 13 amino acids. Trimming left V 5 bases short and J 2 bases short, with 10 bases between. Source: peripheral blood, taken on day 0 of AZD1222 vaccination. The clonotype comes from an adult in good health. The V and J genes are TRBV4-2 and TRBJ2-7, with D unclear. CDR3 residues: CASSKIDPYEQYF. The CDR3 DNA sequence: TGTGCCAGCAGCAAGATCGACCCCTACGAGCAGTACTTC.